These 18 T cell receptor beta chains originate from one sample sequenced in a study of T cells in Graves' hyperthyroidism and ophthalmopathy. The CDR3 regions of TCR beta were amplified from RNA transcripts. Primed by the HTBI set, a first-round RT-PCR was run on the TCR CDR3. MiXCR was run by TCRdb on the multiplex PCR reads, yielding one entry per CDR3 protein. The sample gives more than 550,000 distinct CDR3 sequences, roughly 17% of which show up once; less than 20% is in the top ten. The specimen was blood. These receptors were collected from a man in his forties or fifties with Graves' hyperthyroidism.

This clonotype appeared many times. This chain's CDR3 is CASSGARGPRKQFF. CDR3 DNA sequence: TGTGCCAGCAGCGGAGCCCGGGGACCACGCAAGCAGTTCTTC. This chain joins TRBV11-2 and TRBJ2-1; D might be TRBD1 or TRBD2, each matching 5 bases. Deletions cut 5 bases from V and 11 bases from J, with 19 bases between. The CDR3 has 14 amino acids. Germline CDR1 SGHAT, CDR2 FQNNGV. Based on the CDR3 plus reference TRBV11-2 and TRBJ2-1, the full variable domain is EAGVAQSPRYKIIEKRQSVAFWCNPISGHATLYWYQQILGQGPKLLIQFQNNGVVDDSQLPKDRFSAERLKGVDSTLKIQPAKLEDSAVYLCASSGARGPRKQFFGPGTRLTVL.

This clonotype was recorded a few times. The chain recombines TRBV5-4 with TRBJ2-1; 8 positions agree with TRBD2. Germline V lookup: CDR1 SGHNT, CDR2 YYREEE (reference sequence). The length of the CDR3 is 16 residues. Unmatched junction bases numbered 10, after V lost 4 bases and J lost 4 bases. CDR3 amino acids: CASSGDPGTSYNEQFF. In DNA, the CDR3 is TGTGCCAGCAGCGGGGACCCCGGGACTAGTTACAATGAGCAGTTCTTC.

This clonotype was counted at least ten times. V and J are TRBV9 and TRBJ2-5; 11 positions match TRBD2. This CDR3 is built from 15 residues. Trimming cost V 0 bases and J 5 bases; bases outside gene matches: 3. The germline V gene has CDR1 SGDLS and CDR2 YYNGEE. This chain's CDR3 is CASSVELAGDETQYF. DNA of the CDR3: TGTGCCAGCAGCGTAGAACTAGCGGGGGATGAGACCCAGTACTTC.

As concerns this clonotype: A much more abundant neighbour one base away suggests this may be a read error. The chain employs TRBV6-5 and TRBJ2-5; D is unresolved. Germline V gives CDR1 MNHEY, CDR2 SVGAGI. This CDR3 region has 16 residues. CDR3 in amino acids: CASNYSSQHNQETQYF. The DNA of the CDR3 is TGTGCCAGCAATTACTCAAGTCAGCATAACCAAGAGACCCAGTACTTC.

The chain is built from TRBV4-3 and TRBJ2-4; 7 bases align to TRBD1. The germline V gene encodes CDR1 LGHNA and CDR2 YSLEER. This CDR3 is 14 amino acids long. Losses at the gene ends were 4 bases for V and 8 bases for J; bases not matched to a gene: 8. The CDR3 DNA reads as TGCGCCAGCAGCCGAAGACAGGGTGCGGACATTCAGTACTTC. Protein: CASSRRQGADIQYF.

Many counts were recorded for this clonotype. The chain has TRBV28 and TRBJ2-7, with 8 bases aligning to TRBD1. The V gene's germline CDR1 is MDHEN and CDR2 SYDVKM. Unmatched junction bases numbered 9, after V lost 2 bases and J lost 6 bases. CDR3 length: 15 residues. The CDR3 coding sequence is TGTGCCAGCAGTTTAGAGGACAGGGTTGTTCGCGAGCAGTACTTC. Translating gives CASSLEDRVVREQYF.

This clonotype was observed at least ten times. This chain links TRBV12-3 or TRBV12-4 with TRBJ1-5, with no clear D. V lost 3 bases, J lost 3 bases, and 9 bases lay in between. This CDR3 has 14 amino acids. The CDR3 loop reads CASSFQQHNQPQHF. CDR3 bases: TGTGCCAGCAGTTTTCAACAGCACAATCAGCCCCAGCATTTT.

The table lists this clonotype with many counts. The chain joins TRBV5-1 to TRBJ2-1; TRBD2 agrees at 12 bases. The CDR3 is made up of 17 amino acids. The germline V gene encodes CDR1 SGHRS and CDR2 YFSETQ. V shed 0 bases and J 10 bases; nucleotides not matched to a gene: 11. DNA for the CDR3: TGCGCCAGCAGCTTGGCCGTCCTAGCGGGAGGGTATGAGGAGCAGTTCTTC. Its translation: CASSLAVLAGGYEEQFF.

The CDR3 DNA sequence: TGTGCCACCAGTGATTCCGGATCCTCTACAGATACGCAGTATTTT. Protein product: CATSDSGSSTDTQYF. V and J are TRBV24-1 and TRBJ2-3, with D hard to call. V was pared by 2 bases and J by 3 bases, with 11 bases between. Germline CDR1 KGHDR, CDR2 SFDVKD. The CDR3 spans 15 residues.

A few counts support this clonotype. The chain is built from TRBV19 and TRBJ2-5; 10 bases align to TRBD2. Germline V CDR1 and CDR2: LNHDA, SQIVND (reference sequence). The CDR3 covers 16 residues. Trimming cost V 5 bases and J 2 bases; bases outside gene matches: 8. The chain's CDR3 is CASSSWGTSEQETQYF. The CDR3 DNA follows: TGTGCCAGTAGTTCGTGGGGGACTAGCGAACAAGAGACCCAGTACTTC.

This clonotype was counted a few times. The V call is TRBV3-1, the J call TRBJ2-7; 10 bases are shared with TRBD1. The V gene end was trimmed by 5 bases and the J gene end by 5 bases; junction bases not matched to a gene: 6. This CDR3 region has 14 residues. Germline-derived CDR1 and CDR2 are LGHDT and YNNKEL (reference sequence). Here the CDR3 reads CASSFRDRGDEQYF. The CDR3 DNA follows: TGTGCCAGCAGCTTCCGGGACAGGGGCGACGAGCAGTACTTC.

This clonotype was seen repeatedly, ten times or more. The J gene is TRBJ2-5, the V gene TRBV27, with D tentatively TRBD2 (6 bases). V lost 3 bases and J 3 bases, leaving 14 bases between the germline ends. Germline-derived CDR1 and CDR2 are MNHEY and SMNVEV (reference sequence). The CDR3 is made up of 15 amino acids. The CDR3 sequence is CASSFRAREEETQYF. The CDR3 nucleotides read TGTGCCAGCAGTTTCCGAGCCAGGGAGGAAGAGACCCAGTACTTC.

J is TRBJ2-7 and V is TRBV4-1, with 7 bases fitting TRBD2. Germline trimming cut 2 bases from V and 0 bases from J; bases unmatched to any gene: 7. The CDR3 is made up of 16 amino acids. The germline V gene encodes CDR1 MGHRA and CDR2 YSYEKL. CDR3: CASSQPTSANSYEQYF. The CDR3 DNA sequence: TGCGCCAGCAGCCAACCTACTAGCGCTAACTCCTACGAGCAGTACTTC.

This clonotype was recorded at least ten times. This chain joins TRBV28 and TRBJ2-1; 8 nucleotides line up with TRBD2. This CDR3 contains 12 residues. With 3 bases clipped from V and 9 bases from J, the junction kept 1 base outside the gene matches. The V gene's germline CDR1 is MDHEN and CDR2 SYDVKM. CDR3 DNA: TGTGCCAGCAGTTTTACTAGCGGTGAGCAGTTCTTC. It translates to CASSFTSGEQFF.

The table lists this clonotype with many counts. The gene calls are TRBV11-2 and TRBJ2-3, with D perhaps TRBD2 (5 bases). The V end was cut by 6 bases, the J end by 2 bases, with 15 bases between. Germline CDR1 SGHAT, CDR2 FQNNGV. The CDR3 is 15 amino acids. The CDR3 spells CASRSPGNPTDTQYF. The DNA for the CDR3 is TGTGCCAGCAGATCTCCCGGGAATCCCACAGATACGCAGTATTTT.

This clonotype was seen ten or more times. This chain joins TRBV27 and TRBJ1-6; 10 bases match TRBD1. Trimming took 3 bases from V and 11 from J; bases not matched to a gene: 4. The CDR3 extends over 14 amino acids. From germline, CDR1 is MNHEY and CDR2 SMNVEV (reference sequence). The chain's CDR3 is CASSFGTGVPPLHF. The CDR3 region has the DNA TGTGCCAGCAGTTTTGGGACAGGGGTTCCACCCCTCCACTTT.

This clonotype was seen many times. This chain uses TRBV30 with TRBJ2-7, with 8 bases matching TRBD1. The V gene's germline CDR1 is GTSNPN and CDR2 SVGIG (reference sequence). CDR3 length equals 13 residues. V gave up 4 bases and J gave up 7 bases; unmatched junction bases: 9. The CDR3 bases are TGTGCCTGGAACGGGCAGGGGGCCGGGGAGCAGTACTTC. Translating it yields CAWNGQGAGEQYF.

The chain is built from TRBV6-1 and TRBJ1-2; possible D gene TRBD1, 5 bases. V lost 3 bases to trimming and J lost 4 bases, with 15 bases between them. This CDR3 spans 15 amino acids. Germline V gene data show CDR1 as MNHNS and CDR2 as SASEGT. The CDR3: CASSDLWDRFYGYTF. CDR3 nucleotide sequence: TGTGCCAGCAGTGATCTATGGGACCGCTTCTATGGCTACACCTTC.